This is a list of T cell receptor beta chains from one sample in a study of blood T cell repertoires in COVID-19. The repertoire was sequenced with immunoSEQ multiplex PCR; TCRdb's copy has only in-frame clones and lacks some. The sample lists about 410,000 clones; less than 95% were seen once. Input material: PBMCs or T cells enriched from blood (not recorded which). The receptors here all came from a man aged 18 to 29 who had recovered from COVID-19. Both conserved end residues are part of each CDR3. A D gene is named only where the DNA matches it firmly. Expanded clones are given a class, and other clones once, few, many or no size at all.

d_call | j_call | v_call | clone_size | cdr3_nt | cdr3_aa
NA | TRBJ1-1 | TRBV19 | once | TGTGCCACCCTAATTGGGGGCAAGAACACTGAAGCTTTCTTT | CATLIGGKNTEAFF
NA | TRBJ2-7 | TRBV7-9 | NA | TGTGCCAGCAGCTTAGAGGGGGTCCACGAGCAGTACTTC | CASSLEGVHEQYF
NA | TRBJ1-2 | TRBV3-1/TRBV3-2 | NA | TGTGCCAGCAGCCAAGATCTACATGGCTACACCTTC | CASSQDLHGYTF
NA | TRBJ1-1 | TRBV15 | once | TGTGCCACCAGCAGAGATAATTTGAACACTGAAGCTTTCTTT | CATSRDNLNTEAFF
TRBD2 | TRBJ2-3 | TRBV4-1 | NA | TGCGCCAGCAGCCAAGGGGGGACTAGCGGGCGCACAGATACGCAGTATTTT | CASSQGGTSGRTDTQYF
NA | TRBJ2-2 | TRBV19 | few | TGTGCCAGTAGTATAGGCGGGGAAGGGTCCACCGGGGAGCTGTTTTTT | CASSIGGEGSTGELFF
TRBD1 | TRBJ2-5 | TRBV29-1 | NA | TGCAGCGTTGATACACAGGGGGAGGAGACCCAGTACTTC | CSVDTQGEETQYF
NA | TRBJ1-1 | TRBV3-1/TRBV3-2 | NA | TGTGCCAGCAGCCAAGATTTCACAGGGATGGCTGAAGCTTTCTTT | CASSQDFTGMAEAFF
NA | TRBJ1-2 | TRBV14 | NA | TGTGCCAGCAGCCAACAGGGGTCAGGTGGCTACACCTTC | CASSQQGSGGYTF
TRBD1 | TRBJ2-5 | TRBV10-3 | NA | TGTGCCATCAGTGGGACAGGGCCCGAAACCCAGTACTTC | CAISGTGPETQYF
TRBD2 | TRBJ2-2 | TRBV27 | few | TGTGCCAGCAGTCCGAGCGGGGGGGCCGGTGTGACCGGGGAGCTGTTTTTT | CASSPSGGAGVTGELFF
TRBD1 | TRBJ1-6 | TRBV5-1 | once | TGCGCCAGCAGCCCGTCGGAGGGGGCGGTTTCACCCCTCCACTTT | CASSPSEGAVSPLHF
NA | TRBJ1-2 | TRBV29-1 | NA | TGCAGCGTCGAGGTAGGGACTAAAGGCTACACCTTC | CSVEVGTKGYTF
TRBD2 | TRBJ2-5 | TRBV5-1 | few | TGCGCCAGCAGCTTGGATGCGGGGGGCCCAGAGACCCAGTACTTC | CASSLDAGGPETQYF
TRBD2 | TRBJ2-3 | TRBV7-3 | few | TGTGCCAGCAGCTTAGGGACTAGCGGGAGTACGCAGTATTTT | CASSLGTSGSTQYF
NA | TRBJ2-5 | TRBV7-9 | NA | TGTGCCAGCAGCTTTACCAGAAAGGACAGCCTAAGGTATCAAGAGACCCAGTACTTC | CASSFTRKDSLRYQETQYF
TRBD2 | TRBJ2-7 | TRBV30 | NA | TGTGCCTGGACCCAGGGACTAGCGGGTTCCTACGAGCAGTACTTC | CAWTQGLAGSYEQYF
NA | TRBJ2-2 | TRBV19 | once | TGTGCCAGTAGTCCCGGGACAAATGGCGGGGAGCTGTTTTTT | CASSPGTNGGELFF
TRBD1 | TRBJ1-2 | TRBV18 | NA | TGTGCCAGCTCACCGACAGGGGAGTTTGGCTACACCTTC | CASSPTGEFGYTF
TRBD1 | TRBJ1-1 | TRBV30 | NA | TGTGCCTGGACCGGACAGGGGGCGGGCACTGAAGCTTTCTTT | CAWTGQGAGTEAFF
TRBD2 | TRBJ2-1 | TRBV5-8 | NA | TGTGCCAGCAGCTTCCGGACTAGCGGGGGGGCCACTGAGCAGTTCTTC | CASSFRTSGGATEQFF
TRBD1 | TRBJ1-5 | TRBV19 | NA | TGTGCCAGCCGTTGGGACAGCGGTAGCAATCAGCCCCAGCATTTT | CASRWDSGSNQPQHF
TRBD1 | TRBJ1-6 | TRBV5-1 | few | TGCGCCAGCAGAGGACAGGGCTATAATTCACCCCTCCACTTT | CASRGQGYNSPLHF
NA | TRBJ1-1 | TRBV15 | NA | TGTGCCACCAGCAACTTGAGGGGGACGAACACTGAAGCTTTCTTT | CATSNLRGTNTEAFF
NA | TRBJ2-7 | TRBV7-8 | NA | TGTGCCAGCAGCTACCATGGGGCGCGGATTTACGAGCAGTACTTC | CASSYHGARIYEQYF
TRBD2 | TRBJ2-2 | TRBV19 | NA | TGTGCCAGTAGTATCGAATCCCGAAGACTAGCGGGCGGGGAGCTGTTTTTT | CASSIESRRLAGGELFF
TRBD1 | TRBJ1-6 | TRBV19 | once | TGTGCCAGTACCCGGGACAGGGGCTATAATTCACCCCTCCACTTT | CASTRDRGYNSPLHF